A selection of T cell receptor beta chains follows, all from one sample in a study of cytomegalovirus exposure and HLA in healthy donors. The data were produced by immunoSEQ multiplex PCR, yet TCRdb's version contains in-frame clones alone and is incomplete. The data contain about 110,000 clones, about 80% of them singletons. The sample taken for sequencing was PBMCs. The receptors stem from a man aged 30 to 45 in good health and CMV-seropositive. CDR3s include the opening cysteine and the closing phenylalanine or tryptophan. The D gene is left open where the match is weak. Clone size is shown for a subset of rows, as once, few, many or a class of expanded clone.

CASSYGTGGIETQYF	TGTGCCAGCAGTTATGGGACAGGGGGTATTGAGACCCAGTACTTC	TRBD1	TRBJ2-5	TRBV28	.
CASSPGQHSNQPQHF	TGTGCCAGCAGCCCGGGACAGCATAGCAATCAGCCCCAGCATTTT	TRBD1	TRBJ1-5	TRBV7-9	.
CASSLVGGTGEQYF	TGTGCCAGCAGCCTCGTTGGAGGCACCGGAGAGCAGTACTTC	.	TRBJ2-7	TRBV5-4	once
CAWGGKSTDTQYF	TGTGCCTGGGGCGGGAAGAGCACAGATACGCAGTATTTT	.	TRBJ2-3	TRBV30	.
CASSNRGQGNEKLFF	TGTGCCAGCAGTAATCGGGGACAGGGGAATGAAAAACTGTTTTTT	TRBD1	TRBJ1-4	TRBV2	.
CASSYSTLNTEAFF	TGTGCCAGCAGCTACTCCACCTTGAACACTGAAGCTTTCTTT	.	TRBJ1-1	TRBV7-2	.
CASSYGGQGSPGELFF	TGTGCCAGCAGTTACGGGGGACAGGGGAGTCCCGGGGAGCTGTTTTTT	TRBD1	TRBJ2-2	TRBV6-6	.
CASSLSLGQSSPLHF	TGTGCCAGCAGCTTGTCCCTAGGCCAGAGTTCACCCCTCCACTTT	.	TRBJ1-6	TRBV5-4	.
CASSELASGEQYF	TGTGCCAGCAGTGAATTAGCTTCGGGCGAGCAGTACTTC	.	TRBJ2-7	TRBV25-1	.
CASSPIEGGGGNEQFF	TGTGCCAGCAGCCCTATCGAGGGCGGGGGGGGTAATGAGCAGTTCTTC	TRBD2	TRBJ2-1	TRBV4-2	once
CASSLGTGAKMNSPLHF	TGTGCCAGCAGCTTGGGGACAGGGGCGAAGATGAATTCACCCCTCCACTTT	TRBD1	TRBJ1-6	TRBV5-4	.
CASSLLGANYEQYF	TGTGCCAGCAGTTTATTGGGGGCCAACTACGAGCAGTACTTC	.	TRBJ2-7	TRBV27	.
CASSLGTVSHEQYF	TGTGCCAGCAGCTTGGGGACAGTTTCGCACGAGCAGTACTTC	.	TRBJ2-7	TRBV5-6	.
CASSPTGQGFEETQYF	TGTGCCAGCAGTCCGACGGGACAGGGCTTCGAGGAGACCCAGTACTTC	TRBD1	TRBJ2-5	TRBV2	few
CASSLVSVQGAVYEQYF	TGTGCCAGCAGCTTAGTTTCAGTCCAGGGGGCTGTCTACGAGCAGTACTTC	TRBD1	TRBJ2-7	TRBV11-2	.
CASSVESGTRGNTIYF	TGTGCCAGCAGCGTAGAATCGGGGACTCGCGGAAACACCATATATTTT	.	TRBJ1-3	TRBV9	.
CASSPNGMNTEAFF	TGTGCCAGCAGCCCTAACGGTATGAACACTGAAGCTTTCTTT	.	TRBJ1-1	TRBV7-2	.
CASSQEGTPRLSDTQYF	TGTGCCAGCAGCCAAGAGGGGACTCCCAGGTTATCAGATACGCAGTATTTT	.	TRBJ2-3	TRBV4-2	.
CASSWTSKLYEQYF	TGTGCCAGCAGTTGGACTAGCAAACTCTACGAGCAGTACTTC	TRBD2	TRBJ2-7	TRBV7-9	.
CASSLSGDLSNQPQHF	TGCGCCAGCAGCTTGAGTGGGGACTTGAGCAATCAGCCCCAGCATTTT	.	TRBJ1-5	TRBV5-1	.
CASSYTGNSPLHF	TGTGCCAGCAGTTACACAGGGAATTCACCCCTCCACTTT	.	TRBJ1-6	TRBV28	.
CASSFPTNQETQYF	TGCGCCAGCAGCTTCCCGACAAACCAAGAGACCCAGTACTTC	.	TRBJ2-5	TRBV5-1	.
CASSSGTGRNPGQLFF	TGTGCCAGCAGTTCCGGGACAGGTCGGAACCCGGGGCAGCTGTTTTTT	TRBD1	TRBJ2-2	TRBV6-5	.
CASSPTGNNQPQHF	TGCGCCAGCAGCCCAACAGGGAACAATCAGCCCCAGCATTTT	.	TRBJ1-5	TRBV5-1	.
CASSTGGSYNEQFF	TGTGCCAGCAGTACAGGGGGCTCCTACAATGAGCAGTTCTTC	TRBD1	TRBJ2-1	TRBV2	.
CAISGGPIVADTQYF	TGTGCCATCAGTGGGGGCCCCATCGTCGCAGATACGCAGTATTTT	.	TRBJ2-3	TRBV10-3	.
CASSTGGPNTGELFF	TGTGCCAGCAGCACCGGGGGGCCCAACACCGGGGAGCTGTTTTTT	.	TRBJ2-2	TRBV9	.
CASSLTTSYEQYF	TGTGCCAGCAGTTTAACGACTAGCTACGAGCAGTACTTC	.	TRBJ2-7	TRBV27	few
CASSQERTGGPDTQYF	TGTGCCAGCAGCCAAGAAAGAACGGGGGGGCCAGATACGCAGTATTTT	TRBD2	TRBJ2-3	TRBV4-2	.
CASSPGTYSYNEQFF	TGTGCCAGCAGCCCCGGGACTTACTCCTACAATGAGCAGTTCTTC	.	TRBJ2-1	TRBV9	once
CASSPISGIHTQYF	TGTGCCAGCAGCCCGATTTCCGGGATCCATACGCAGTATTTT	.	TRBJ2-3	TRBV7-3	.